The present TCR beta chain was sequenced within a study of blood T cell repertoires in COVID-19. Study as a whole: Acute and convalescent COVID-19 samples came from the United States, Italy and Spain. The analysed material was cDNA or gDNA that came from T cells, B-cell-depleted T cells, or PBMCs.

From germline, CDR1 is MGHDK and CDR2 SYGVNS. V lost 3 bases, J lost 0 bases, and 9 bases lay in between. CDR3 length: 15 residues. In the authors' methods: The assay estimated nucleated cells by amplifying reference gene primers. Sequencing used immunoSEQ multiplex PCR; TCRdb keeps in-frame clones, though not all of them. The V and J calls and clone size were taken over from that table, and D and trimming were inferred from the DNA. The sample gives about 160,000 clones, approximately 85% of which show up once; roughly 7.7% is in the top ten. Sequencing used peripheral blood. The V call is TRBV25-1, the J call TRBJ1-5; tentatively, D is TRBD1 (5 bases). The sequence was obtained from a man aged 40-50 years who had recovered from COVID-19. This CDR3 is CASSDDRVSNQPQHF. The CDR3 nucleotides are TGTGCCAGCAGTGATGACAGAGTTAGCAATCAGCCCCAGCATTTT.